The next 28 T cell receptor beta chains were all read from a single sample in a study of immune cell composition in non-small cell lung cancer. Repertoires were generated with immunoSEQ multiplex PCR, while TCRdb's copy carries only in-frame clones and drops some. Of about 15,000 clones detected, about two thirds appear once; the ten largest clones hold 7.5%. The sequenced sample was lung tumor tissue. Receptor source: a human donor with non-small cell lung cancer.

The J gene is TRBJ1-1, the V gene TRBV29-1, with a weak D call TRBD1 (5 bases). With 2 bases removed from V and 5 bases from J, the gap between germline ends came to 9 bases. The CDR3 covers 12 residues. CDR1 SQVTM and CDR2 ANQGSEA come from the germline V gene. CDR3 amino acids: CSVERGGTEAFF. The CDR3 DNA reads as TGCAGCGTTGAAAGGGGAGGAACTGAAGCTTTCTTT.

The J gene is TRBJ1-5, the V gene TRBV6-6; tentatively, D is TRBD1 (6 bases). This CDR3 has 12 amino acids. The germline CDR1 and CDR2 sequences are MNHNY and SVGAGI (reference sequence). V lost 8 bases and J lost 7, with 12 bases in between. In nucleotides, the CDR3 is TGTGCCAGCGCACAGGGCCGCCAGCCCCAGCATTTT. Amino acids: CASAQGRQPQHF.

The J gene is TRBJ1-2, the V gene TRBV7-9, with 9 bases matching TRBD1. The CDR3 spans 19 residues. With V trimmed by 6 bases and J by 1 base, 18 bases remained unmatched. Looked up from germline, CDR1 is SEHNR and CDR2 is FQNEAQ (reference sequence). Here the CDR3 reads CASRRSGGGRQGDNYGYTF. In nucleotides, the CDR3 is TGTGCCAGCAGAAGGTCCGGAGGGGGGCGACAGGGGGATAACTATGGCTACACCTTC.

This sequence joins TRBV7-3 and TRBJ1-6, with D perhaps TRBD1 (6 bases). Trimming shortened V by 2 bases and J by 7 bases, and 12 bases separated the two germline ends. This CDR3 contains 15 residues. CDR1 and CDR2 (germline): SGHTA, FQGTGA. CDR3 protein: CASSLGVRGNSPLHF. CDR3 sequence (DNA): TGTGCCAGCAGCTTAGGCGTCAGGGGAAATTCACCCCTCCACTTT.

The chain carries TRBV14 and TRBJ1-4; D is unresolved. The DNA end is more similar to TRBJ2-2, so the J call may be wrong. The CDR3 extends over 13 amino acids. CDR1 and CDR2 (germline): SGHDN, FVKESK. CDR3 in DNA: TGTGCCAGCAGCCAAAGCCTTTTTAGGGAGCTGTTTTTT. The encoded protein is CASSQSLFRELFF.

This clone was counted between two and nine times. The V call is TRBV6-5, the J call TRBJ1-2; TRBD1 agrees at 7 bases. Germline V gene data show CDR1 as MNHEY and CDR2 as SVGAGI. With V trimmed by 10 bases and J by 5 bases, 10 bases remained unmatched. There are 13 residues in the CDR3. The CDR3 protein is CATQREQGYGYTF. The CDR3 region has the DNA TGTGCCACCCAACGGGAACAGGGGTATGGCTACACCTTC.

This clone has just a few counts. The chain recombines TRBV28 with TRBJ1-1, with D maybe TRBD1 (6 bases). This CDR3 comprises 11 residues. V dropped 4 bases and J dropped 8 bases, with 8 bases sitting between them. Per the germline V gene, CDR1 is MDHEN and CDR2 is SYDVKM. CDR3 region: CASSYRAEAFF. As DNA, the CDR3 is TGTGCCAGCAGTTACAGGGCCGAAGCTTTCTTT.

This rearrangement joins TRBV6-4 to TRBJ2-2; D ambiguous. The CDR3 covers 14 residues. CDR1 MRHNA and CDR2 SNTAGT come from the germline V gene. The ends were cut back, 6 bases at V and 5 bases at J, with 13 bases in the middle. The DNA of the CDR3 is TGTGCCAGCAGCTTTGAGGATAGTACCGGGGAGCTGTTTTTT. It translates to CASSFEDSTGELFF.

V is TRBV7-2 and J is TRBJ2-1; 9 positions agree with TRBD2. The CDR3 runs to 18 residues. Germline CDR1 reads SGHTA; CDR2 reads FQGNSA. Trimming cost V 0 bases and J 2 bases; bases outside gene matches: 8. Written as DNA, the CDR3 is TGTGCCAGCAGCTTAGCCCCTCGGCGCGGGGGGGCCTACAATGAGCAGTTCTTC. This gives the protein CASSLAPRRGGAYNEQFF.

Only a few counts were recorded for this clone. This chain uses TRBV13 with TRBJ2-2, with TRBD1 identical over 8 bases. Germline V gene data show CDR1 as PRHDT and CDR2 as FYEKMQ (reference sequence). V was pared by 5 bases and J by 0 bases, with 5 bases of the junction left unmatched. The CDR3 extends over 16 amino acids. The CDR3 protein is CASSPWTGTNTGELFF. The CDR3 DNA sequence: TGTGCCAGCAGCCCCTGGACAGGGACGAACACCGGGGAGCTGTTTTTT.

The chain uses TRBV7-9 and TRBJ2-5; 11 bases are a match to TRBD1. The ends lost 2 bases at V and 4 bases at J; junction bases unmatched: 6. Germline assignment: CDR1 SEHNR and CDR2 FQNEAQ (reference sequence). CDR3 size: 16 residues. Here the CDR3 reads CASSLIGQGARETQYF. The CDR3 bases are TGTGCCAGCAGCTTAATAGGACAGGGGGCACGAGAGACCCAGTACTTC. The whole variable domain, remainder taken from reference TRBV7-9 and TRBJ2-5, is DTGVSQNPRHKITKRGQNVTFRCDPISEHNRLYWYRQTLGQGPEFLTYFQNEAQLEKSRLLSDRFSAERPKGSFSTLEIQRTEQGDSAMYLCASSLIGQGARETQYFGPGTRLLVL.

The chain carries TRBV7-2 and TRBJ2-7; the D is unclear. Trimming removed 7 bases from V and 3 bases from J, with 13 bases in between. The CDR3 sequence is 13 residues long. Germline-derived CDR1 and CDR2 are SGHTA and FQGNSA. The CDR3 DNA reads TGTGCCAGCATGCAGGCAGTGGGCTACGAGCAGTACTTC. Translation: CASMQAVGYEQYF.

The chain uses TRBV5-4 and TRBJ2-3; D is possibly TRBD2 (7 bases). The germline gives CDR1 SGHNT, CDR2 YYREEE (reference sequence). The CDR3 extends over 14 amino acids. V gave up 2 bases and J gave up 5 bases, with 12 bases separating them. The CDR3 region is CASSFQGRGDTQYF. DNA of the CDR3: TGTGCCAGCAGCTTTCAGGGGAGGGGAGATACGCAGTATTTT.

The sample holds a few counts of this clone. The V gene is TRBV6-1, the J gene TRBJ1-6; weak D call: TRBD1 (5 bases). The germline V gene encodes CDR1 MNHNS and CDR2 SASEGT. The CDR3 runs to 13 residues. The ends were cut back, 6 bases at V and 8 bases at J, with 11 bases in the middle. The CDR3 bases are TGTGCCAGCAGATGGGGACTAGATTCACCCCTCCACTTT. The encoded protein is CASRWGLDSPLHF.

V gene TRBV10-3 combines with J gene TRBJ1-1, with 12 nucleotides matching TRBD1. Germline V lookup: CDR1 ENHRY, CDR2 SYGVKD. V gave up 10 bases and J gave up 4 bases; unmatched junction bases: 16. The CDR3 is made up of 17 amino acids. The DNA for the CDR3 is TGTGCCACTAAATCGGGACAGGGGGCGAAGTTCCCCACTGAAGCTTTCTTT. Translated: CATKSGQGAKFPTEAFF.

This clone appeared a few times. This chain uses TRBV7-2 with TRBJ1-4; 7 bases map to TRBD1. After removal of 3 bases from V and 8 bases from J, the junction contained 6 bases not matched to a gene. CDR1 is SGHTA, CDR2 FQGNSA, per germline. The CDR3 is 14 amino acids. Here the CDR3 DNA reads TGTGCCAGCAGCTTCAGGGGGTTGAGCGAAAAACTGTTTTTT. This codes for CASSFRGLSEKLFF.

The chain employs TRBV7-3 and TRBJ1-1; TRBD1 matches 8 bases. Trimming at V came to 3 bases and at J to 4 bases, leaving 4 bases not matched to a gene. This CDR3 has 14 amino acids. Germline V lookup: CDR1 SGHTA, CDR2 FQGTGA. The CDR3 reads CASSFNRGSTEAFF. The CDR3 bases are TGTGCCAGCAGCTTTAACAGGGGGAGCACTGAAGCTTTCTTT.

The J gene is TRBJ1-1, the V gene TRBV6-1; D is undetermined. CDR1 and CDR2 (germline): MNHNS, SASEGT. The CDR3 is made up of 13 amino acids. V was clipped by 2 bases and J by 5 bases, with 9 bases between them. The DNA of the CDR3 is TGTGCCAGCAGTGAACGTTCAGGTACTGAAGCTTTCTTT. Protein sequence: CASSERSGTEAFF.

The chain is built from TRBV28 and TRBJ1-1; 7 bases line up with TRBD1. The CDR3 has 15 residues. The germline V gene has CDR1 MDHEN and CDR2 SYDVKM. V trimming: 6 bases; J trimming: 4 bases; junction bases outside the gene matches: 11. The CDR3 protein is CASRVPGGLVTEAFF. The CDR3 DNA is TGTGCCAGCAGGGTCCCAGGGGGATTAGTCACTGAAGCTTTCTTT.

This clone turned up a few times. V and J are TRBV7-3 and TRBJ2-3; D might be TRBD1 (6 bases). Per germline, CDR1 SGHTA and CDR2 FQGTGA. Trimming pared 2 bases from V and 4 bases from J, leaving 10 bases between. This CDR3 spans 14 amino acids. CDR3 amino acids: CASSLGGDPDTQYF. The CDR3 DNA sequence: TGTGCCAGCAGCTTAGGGGGCGATCCAGATACGCAGTATTTT.

This clone was seen a handful of times. The rearrangement joins TRBV5-1 to TRBJ2-3; 7 bases are shared with TRBD1. V shed 4 bases and J 2 bases; nucleotides not matched to a gene: 7. Germline values: CDR1 SGHRS, CDR2 YFSETQ. This CDR3 contains 15 residues. The CDR3 is CASSAQGVHTDTQYF. Written as DNA, the CDR3 is TGCGCCAGCAGCGCCCAGGGGGTTCACACAGATACGCAGTATTTT.

This chain joins TRBV5-8 and TRBJ1-5, with no clear D. V dropped 1 base and J dropped 0 bases, with 11 bases sitting between them. The germline CDR1 and CDR2 sequences are SGHTS and YDEGEE. The CDR3 sequence is 16 residues long. DNA of the CDR3: TGTGCCAGCAGCTTGAGTCGGGTCTATAGCAATCAGCCCCAGCATTTT. Translating it yields CASSLSRVYSNQPQHF.

The chain uses TRBV12-1 and TRBJ2-4; TRBD1, the table's D call, was not compared with the DNA. TRBV12-1 is a recognized pseudogene. CDR3 length: 14 residues. This CDR3 is CASSFWDICNIQYF. The CDR3 nucleotides are TGTGCCAGCAGCTTCTGGGACATTTGCAACATTCAGTACTTC.

The chain uses TRBV4-2 and TRBJ2-5, with 10 bases aligning to TRBD2. This CDR3 is 16 amino acids long. Germline CDR1 reads LGHNA; CDR2 reads YNFKEQ. J lost 4 bases, V lost 4 bases, and 9 bases had no gene match. The CDR3 DNA reads as TGTGCCAGCAGCCGAGCGGGGGGGCAGCCTTCAGAGACCCAGTACTTC. Translating it yields CASSRAGGQPSETQYF.

A single count supports this clone. The V and J genes are TRBV6-5 and TRBJ2-2; 7 nucleotides match TRBD1. This CDR3 contains 14 residues. V dropped 4 bases and J dropped 3; count of bases not matched to a gene: 2. CDR1 and CDR2 (germline): MNHEY, SVGAGI. Here the CDR3 reads CASSSTGDTGELFF. DNA of the CDR3: TGTGCCAGCAGTTCTACAGGGGACACCGGGGAGCTGTTTTTT.

The CDR3 DNA reads TGTGCCAGCTCACGGGGACAGGGGGCGCGAGGAAACACCATATATTTT. It specifies CASSRGQGARGNTIYF. The rearrangement links TRBV18 to TRBJ1-3, with 12 bases identical to TRBD1. J lost 4 bases, V lost 4 bases, and 5 bases had no gene match. CDR1 is KGHSH and CDR2 is LQKENI in the germline V gene. The CDR3 runs 16 residues.

The chain employs TRBV6-5 and TRBJ1-5; D perhaps matches TRBD1 (6 bases). Trimming cost V 5 bases and J 7 bases, with 12 bases left between them. Germline CDR1 reads MNHEY; CDR2 reads SVGAGI. The CDR3 consists of 13 residues. For the CDR3, the DNA is TGTGCCAGCAGTACAGGGAGAGGCCAGCCCCAGCATTTT. Translating gives CASSTGRGQPQHF.

The sample holds one count of this clone. The J gene is TRBJ2-5, the V gene TRBV5-1; 7 bases are a match to TRBD2. Germline assignment: CDR1 SGHRS and CDR2 YFSETQ. J was trimmed by 1 base and V by 4 bases; bases with no gene match: 7. The CDR3 covers 15 residues. CDR3 nucleotide sequence: TGCGCCAGCAGCCTTCTCGGGGGGTCCCAAGAGACCCAGTACTTC. Protein sequence: CASSLLGGSQETQYF.